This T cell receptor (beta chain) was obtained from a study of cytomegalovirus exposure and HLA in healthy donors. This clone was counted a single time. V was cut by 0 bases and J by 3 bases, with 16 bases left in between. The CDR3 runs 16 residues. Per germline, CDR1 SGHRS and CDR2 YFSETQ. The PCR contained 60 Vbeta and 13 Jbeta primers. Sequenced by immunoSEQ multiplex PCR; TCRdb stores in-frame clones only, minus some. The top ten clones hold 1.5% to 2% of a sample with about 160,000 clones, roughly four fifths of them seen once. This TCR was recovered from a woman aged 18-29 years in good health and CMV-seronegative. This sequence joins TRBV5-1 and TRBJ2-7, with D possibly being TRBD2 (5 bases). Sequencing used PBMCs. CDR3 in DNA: TGCGCCAGCAGCTTGGCCGGAGGATATTCGGTCTACGAGCAGTACTTC. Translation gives CASSLAGGYSVYEQYF.